The clone carrying this T cell receptor (beta chain) was observed a handful of times. Antigen specificity is unknown. The PCR ran on 60 Vbeta and 13 Jbeta primers. Assay: immunoSEQ multiplex PCR; the TCRdb copy retains only in-frame clones and omits some. Of approximately 160,000 clones in the sample, about 71% were seen once. The record originates from a study of cytomegalovirus exposure and HLA in healthy donors. The study's findings and limits: Later analysis identified 16,951 TCR beta sequences associated with HLA alleles, using a false discovery rate threshold of 0.05. Reports indicate that TCR beta sequences accurately predicted the HLA-A and HLA-B alleles of most subjects. Published work reported that the classifier diagnosed cytomegalovirus status with high specificity and sensitivity.

Per germline, CDR1 SGHTS and CDR2 YDEGEE. The CDR3 spans 16 residues. Unmatched junction bases numbered 10, after V lost 0 bases and J lost 7 bases. The V gene is TRBV5-8, the J gene TRBJ1-2; TRBD1 aligns across 9 bases. Sequenced input: PBMCs. This sequence was found in a woman in her forties in good health and CMV-seropositive. The CDR3 nucleotides are TGTGCCAGCAGCTTGGAAAGGGGACAGGGACCGGGTGGCTACACCTTC. Amino acids: CASSLERGQGPGGYTF. Full variable domain (outside the CDR3, taken from reference TRBV5-8 and TRBJ1-2): EAGVTQSPTHLIKTRGQQATLRCSPISGHTSVYWYQQALGLGLQFLLWYDEGEERNRGNFPPRFSGRQFPNYSSELNVNALELEDSALYLCASSLERGQGPGGYTFGSGTRLTVV.